This is a list of T cell receptor beta chains from one sample in a study of T cell clones after liver transplantation. TCRdb keeps only in-frame clones here, not all; method: immunoSEQ multiplex PCR. The sample shows tens of thousands of clones, over 90% of them seen only once. The input for sequencing was CD4+ T cells from blood, taken less than 26 months after liver transplant. The receptors derive from a human patient who received a liver transplant. Some T cells may originate from the graft donor. Each CDR3 is given with its conserved first and last residue. The order of the fields is clone size, D gene, J gene, V gene, CDR3 DNA, CDR3 protein. D genes are given only for firm matches. Expanded clones get a size class; other rows say once, few or many, or leave the size out.

clone size: once
D gene: TRBD2
J gene: TRBJ2-7
V gene: TRBV6-5
CDR3 DNA: TGTGCCAGCAGCCCGGGACTAGCGGCCCCCTACGAGCAGTACTTC
CDR3 protein: CASSPGLAAPYEQYF

clone size: NA
D gene: NA
J gene: TRBJ2-1
V gene: TRBV11-3
CDR3 DNA: TGTGCCAGCAGCCTCCCCGCTGGGGGTTCCTACAATGAGCAGTTCTTC
CDR3 protein: CASSLPAGGSYNEQFF

clone size: NA
D gene: NA
J gene: TRBJ2-7
V gene: TRBV4-3
CDR3 DNA: TGCGCCAGCAGCCAAGGACAGACCTACGAGCAGTACTTC
CDR3 protein: CASSQGQTYEQYF

clone size: NA
D gene: NA
J gene: TRBJ2-3
V gene: TRBV5-1
CDR3 DNA: TGCGCCAGCAGCTTGGTCGGGGCATCCACAGATACGCAGTATTTT
CDR3 protein: CASSLVGASTDTQYF

clone size: NA
D gene: TRBD1
J gene: TRBJ1-1
V gene: TRBV5-1
CDR3 DNA: TGCGCCAGCAGCTTGCTATACAGGGGCACTGAAGCTTTCTTT
CDR3 protein: CASSLLYRGTEAFF

clone size: NA
D gene: NA
J gene: TRBJ2-7
V gene: TRBV7-2
CDR3 DNA: TGTGCCAGCAGCGAAGGGACTTCACATGCCTACGAGCAGTACTTC
CDR3 protein: CASSEGTSHAYEQYF

clone size: NA
D gene: NA
J gene: TRBJ2-7
V gene: TRBV7-2
CDR3 DNA: TGTGCCAGCAGCTTAGAAGGGACGCATATCTCCTACGAGCAGTACTTC
CDR3 protein: CASSLEGTHISYEQYF

clone size: NA
D gene: TRBD1
J gene: TRBJ2-5
V gene: TRBV5-4
CDR3 DNA: TGTGCCAGCAGCCCCACCGGGACAGCAAAAGAGACCCAGTACTTC
CDR3 protein: CASSPTGTAKETQYF

clone size: NA
D gene: NA
J gene: TRBJ1-2
V gene: TRBV10-2
CDR3 DNA: TGCGCCAGCAGGGGGAACTATGGCTACACCTTC
CDR3 protein: CASRGNYGYTF

clone size: NA
D gene: TRBD2
J gene: TRBJ2-7
V gene: TRBV7-2
CDR3 DNA: TGTGCCAGCAGCTTACAAGGACTAGCGAACGAGCAGTACTTC
CDR3 protein: CASSLQGLANEQYF

clone size: NA
D gene: TRBD1
J gene: TRBJ2-7
V gene: TRBV4-2
CDR3 DNA: TGTGCCAGCAGCCAAGCCTCCAGGGGGCCTGGCGAGCAGTACTTC
CDR3 protein: CASSQASRGPGEQYF

clone size: NA
D gene: NA
J gene: TRBJ1-4
V gene: TRBV5-1
CDR3 DNA: TGCGCCAGCAGCTTGTGGGGGCTCAATGAAAAACTGTTTTTT
CDR3 protein: CASSLWGLNEKLFF

clone size: NA
D gene: TRBD1
J gene: TRBJ1-4
V gene: TRBV6-6
CDR3 DNA: TGTGCCAGCAGTTACTCCGGGACAGCAAATGAAAAACTGTTTTTT
CDR3 protein: CASSYSGTANEKLFF

clone size: NA
D gene: TRBD1
J gene: TRBJ1-2
V gene: TRBV19
CDR3 DNA: TGTGCCAGTAGTAGCTGGGACAGCATCTCAGTAGCATATGGCTACACCTTC
CDR3 protein: CASSSWDSISVAYGYTF

clone size: NA
D gene: NA
J gene: TRBJ2-5
V gene: TRBV7-3
CDR3 DNA: TGTGCCAGCAGCCCCCGGCAGCAAGAGACCCAGTACTTC
CDR3 protein: CASSPRQQETQYF

clone size: once
D gene: NA
J gene: TRBJ1-3
V gene: TRBV19
CDR3 DNA: TGTGCCACGAAGGGAACAGGAAACACCATATATTTT
CDR3 protein: CATKGTGNTIYF

clone size: once
D gene: TRBD1
J gene: TRBJ1-4
V gene: TRBV28
CDR3 DNA: TGTGCCAGCAGTAGGACAGGGGGAACTAATGAAAAACTGTTTTTT
CDR3 protein: CASSRTGGTNEKLFF

clone size: NA
D gene: TRBD2
J gene: TRBJ2-7
V gene: TRBV5-1
CDR3 DNA: TGCGCCAGCAGCTTGGGGACCGGAACTAGCGGGAGAAGGGAGCAGTACTTC
CDR3 protein: CASSLGTGTSGRREQYF

clone size: NA
D gene: NA
J gene: TRBJ2-3
V gene: TRBV10-3
CDR3 DNA: TGTGCCATCCGCAGGGGAAGTGTCACAGATACGCAGTATTTT
CDR3 protein: CAIRRGSVTDTQYF

clone size: NA
D gene: TRBD2
J gene: TRBJ2-5
V gene: TRBV6-1
CDR3 DNA: TGTGCCAGCAGTGAACTACTAGCGGGAGAGGAAGAGACCCAGTACTTC
CDR3 protein: CASSELLAGEEETQYF

clone size: once
D gene: NA
J gene: TRBJ1-2
V gene: TRBV7-2
CDR3 DNA: TGTGCCAGCACTTGGTCTCAGGGGTATGGCTACACCTTC
CDR3 protein: CASTWSQGYGYTF

clone size: NA
D gene: TRBD2
J gene: TRBJ2-7
V gene: TRBV5-1
CDR3 DNA: TGCGCCAGCAGCTTGGAAGCGGGAGTATACTACGAGCAGTACTTC
CDR3 protein: CASSLEAGVYYEQYF

clone size: NA
D gene: NA
J gene: TRBJ2-1
V gene: TRBV6-1
CDR3 DNA: TGTGCCAGCAGGGACAATCACAATGAGCAGTTCTTC
CDR3 protein: CASRDNHNEQFF

clone size: NA
D gene: TRBD1
J gene: TRBJ2-5
V gene: TRBV2
CDR3 DNA: TGTGCCAGCAGTGAATTATATGGACAGGAAGAGACCCAGTACTTC
CDR3 protein: CASSELYGQEETQYF

clone size: NA
D gene: NA
J gene: TRBJ1-3
V gene: TRBV6-1
CDR3 DNA: TGTGCCAGCAAAACGTCGGCGTACTCTGGAAACACCATATATTTT
CDR3 protein: CASKTSAYSGNTIYF

clone size: NA
D gene: TRBD1
J gene: TRBJ2-3
V gene: TRBV7-9
CDR3 DNA: TGTGCCAGCAGCTTAGTGGGGGACAGGGGATACAGGAGCACAGATACGCAGTATTTT
CDR3 protein: CASSLVGDRGYRSTDTQYF

clone size: NA
D gene: NA
J gene: TRBJ1-1
V gene: TRBV4-2
CDR3 DNA: TGTGCCAGCAGCTACGGACAGTCCACCTCGGGAGCTTTCTTT
CDR3 protein: CASSYGQSTSGAFF

clone size: NA
D gene: NA
J gene: TRBJ2-7
V gene: TRBV28
CDR3 DNA: TGTGCCAGCAGTTTAGGACGGTCCTACGAGCAGTACTTC
CDR3 protein: CASSLGRSYEQYF

clone size: NA
D gene: NA
J gene: TRBJ2-1
V gene: TRBV6-4
CDR3 DNA: TGTGCCAGCAGGTTGGGGGCCCCCTACAATGAGCAGTTCTTC
CDR3 protein: CASRLGAPYNEQFF

clone size: NA
D gene: NA
J gene: TRBJ2-7
V gene: TRBV4-2
CDR3 DNA: TGTGCCAGCAGCCAACTAGGTTCTGGCGAGCAGTACTTC
CDR3 protein: CASSQLGSGEQYF

clone size: NA
D gene: TRBD1
J gene: TRBJ2-7
V gene: TRBV5-1
CDR3 DNA: TGCGCCAGCAGCTTGGGGACAGGAACGTCTTACGAGCAGTACTTC
CDR3 protein: CASSLGTGTSYEQYF

clone size: NA
D gene: TRBD2
J gene: TRBJ2-3
V gene: TRBV5-4
CDR3 DNA: TGTGCCAGCAGCTTGGCATTAGCGGGAGGGCCGGGGTCAGATACGCAGTATTTT
CDR3 protein: CASSLALAGGPGSDTQYF

clone size: NA
D gene: TRBD2
J gene: TRBJ2-1
V gene: TRBV6-1
CDR3 DNA: TGTGCCAGCATGAGACTAGCGTCCTCCTACAATGAGCAGTTCTTC
CDR3 protein: CASMRLASSYNEQFF

clone size: NA
D gene: NA
J gene: TRBJ2-3
V gene: TRBV14
CDR3 DNA: TGTGCCAGCAGCGCACACAGGAATACGCAGTATTTT
CDR3 protein: CASSAHRNTQYF

clone size: NA
D gene: NA
J gene: TRBJ2-3
V gene: TRBV5-6
CDR3 DNA: TGTGCCAGCAGCTTGGTGGGAGGGGGTGAGGATACGCAGTATTTT
CDR3 protein: CASSLVGGGEDTQYF

clone size: NA
D gene: NA
J gene: TRBJ2-7
V gene: TRBV11-3
CDR3 DNA: TGTGCCAGCAGCCGAGGGACGCCGAGCTCCTACGAGCAGTACTTC
CDR3 protein: CASSRGTPSSYEQYF

clone size: once
D gene: NA
J gene: TRBJ2-5
V gene: TRBV5-4
CDR3 DNA: TGTGCCAGCAGCTTGGCGGGACACCGCTCCCAACAAGAGACCCAGTACTTC
CDR3 protein: CASSLAGHRSQQETQYF

clone size: NA
D gene: TRBD2
J gene: TRBJ2-1
V gene: TRBV7-2
CDR3 DNA: TGTGCCAGCAGCTTATGGCTAGCGGGAGTTCGGTACAATGAGCAGTTCTTC
CDR3 protein: CASSLWLAGVRYNEQFF

clone size: NA
D gene: NA
J gene: TRBJ2-7
V gene: TRBV20-1
CDR3 DNA: TGCAGTGCTAGGAGGGACGCCGAGCAGTACTTC
CDR3 protein: CSARRDAEQYF

clone size: NA
D gene: NA
J gene: TRBJ2-3
V gene: TRBV30
CDR3 DNA: TGTGCCTGGAGTGTACGGGGCGGGGCGGATACGCAGTATTTT
CDR3 protein: CAWSVRGGADTQYF

clone size: NA
D gene: TRBD1
J gene: TRBJ2-3
V gene: TRBV30
CDR3 DNA: TGTGCCTGGGGACAGGGGGTTAAGTTCCAGGGCACAGATACGCAGTATTTT
CDR3 protein: CAWGQGVKFQGTDTQYF